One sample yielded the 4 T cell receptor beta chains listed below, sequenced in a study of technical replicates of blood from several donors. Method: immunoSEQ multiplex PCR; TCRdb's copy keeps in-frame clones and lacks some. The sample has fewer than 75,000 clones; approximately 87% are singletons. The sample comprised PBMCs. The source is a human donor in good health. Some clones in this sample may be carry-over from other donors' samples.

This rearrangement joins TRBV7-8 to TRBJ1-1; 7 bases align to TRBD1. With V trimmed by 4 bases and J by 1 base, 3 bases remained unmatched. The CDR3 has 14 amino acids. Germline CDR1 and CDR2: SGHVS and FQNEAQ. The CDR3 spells CASSWWDRNTEAFF. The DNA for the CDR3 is TGTGCCAGCAGCTGGTGGGACAGGAACACTGAAGCTTTCTTT.

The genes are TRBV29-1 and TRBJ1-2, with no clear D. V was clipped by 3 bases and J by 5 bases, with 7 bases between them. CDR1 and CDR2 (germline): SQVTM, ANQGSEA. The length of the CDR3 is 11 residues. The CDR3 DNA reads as TGCAGCGTTGACGGACTTTATGGCTACACCTTC. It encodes CSVDGLYGYTF.

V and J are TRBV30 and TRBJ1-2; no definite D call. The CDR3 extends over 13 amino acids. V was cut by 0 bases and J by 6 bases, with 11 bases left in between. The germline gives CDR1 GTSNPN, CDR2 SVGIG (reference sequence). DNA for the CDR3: TGTGCCTGGAGTGTTTTCCGGAGCGATGGCTACACCTTC. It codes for CAWSVFRSDGYTF.

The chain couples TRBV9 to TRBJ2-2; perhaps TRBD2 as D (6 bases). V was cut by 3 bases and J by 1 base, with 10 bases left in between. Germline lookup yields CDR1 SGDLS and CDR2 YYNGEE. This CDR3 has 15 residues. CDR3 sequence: CASSGGLLNTGELFF. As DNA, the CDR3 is TGTGCCAGCAGCGGGGGACTCCTGAACACCGGGGAGCTGTTTTTT.